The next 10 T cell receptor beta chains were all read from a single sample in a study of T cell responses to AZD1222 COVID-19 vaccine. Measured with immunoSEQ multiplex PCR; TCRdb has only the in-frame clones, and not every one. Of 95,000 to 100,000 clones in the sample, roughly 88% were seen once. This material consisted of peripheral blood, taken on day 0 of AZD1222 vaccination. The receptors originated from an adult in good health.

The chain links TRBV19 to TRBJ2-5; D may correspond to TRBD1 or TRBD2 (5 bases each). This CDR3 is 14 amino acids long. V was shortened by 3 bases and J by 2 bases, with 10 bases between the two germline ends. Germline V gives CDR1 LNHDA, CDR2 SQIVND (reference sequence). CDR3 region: CASSIGAGQETQYF. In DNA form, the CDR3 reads TGTGCCAGTAGTATCGGGGCCGGACAAGAGACCCAGTACTTC.

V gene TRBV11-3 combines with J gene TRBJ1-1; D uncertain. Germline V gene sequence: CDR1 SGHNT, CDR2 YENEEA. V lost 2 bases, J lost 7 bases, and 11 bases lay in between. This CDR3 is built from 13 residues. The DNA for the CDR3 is TGTGCCAGCAGCTTACGGTCGGCAGGTGAAGCTTTCTTT. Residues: CASSLRSAGEAFF.

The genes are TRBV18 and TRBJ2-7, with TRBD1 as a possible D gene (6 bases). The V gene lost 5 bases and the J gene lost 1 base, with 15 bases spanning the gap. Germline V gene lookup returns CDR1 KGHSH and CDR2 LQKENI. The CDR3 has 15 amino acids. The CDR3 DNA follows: TGTGCCAGCTCAATTCTCGGGACAAATTCCTACGAGCAGTACTTC. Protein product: CASSILGTNSYEQYF.

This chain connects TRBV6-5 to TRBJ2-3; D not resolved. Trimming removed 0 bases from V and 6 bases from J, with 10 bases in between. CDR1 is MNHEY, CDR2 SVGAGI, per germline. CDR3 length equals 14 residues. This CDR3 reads CASSYSEPHDTQYF. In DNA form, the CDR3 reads TGTGCCAGCAGTTACTCGGAACCTCACGATACGCAGTATTTT.

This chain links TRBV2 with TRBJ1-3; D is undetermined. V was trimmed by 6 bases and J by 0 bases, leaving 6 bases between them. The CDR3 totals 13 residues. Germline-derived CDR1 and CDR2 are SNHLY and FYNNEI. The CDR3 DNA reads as TGTGCCAGCAGACAAAGCTCTGGAAACACCATATATTTT. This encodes CASRQSSGNTIYF.

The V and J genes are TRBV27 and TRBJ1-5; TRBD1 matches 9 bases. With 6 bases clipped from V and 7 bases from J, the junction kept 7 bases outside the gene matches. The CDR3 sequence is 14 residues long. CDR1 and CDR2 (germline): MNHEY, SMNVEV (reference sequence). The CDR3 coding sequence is TGTGCCAGCAGCCTACGGACAGGGGAACAGCCCCAGCATTTT. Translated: CASSLRTGEQPQHF.

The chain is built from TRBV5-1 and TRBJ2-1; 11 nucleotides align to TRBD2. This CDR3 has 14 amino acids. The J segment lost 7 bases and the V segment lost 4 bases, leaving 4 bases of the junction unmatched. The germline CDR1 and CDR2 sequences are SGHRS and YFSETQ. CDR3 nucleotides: TGCGCCAGCAGCACAGGACTAGCGGGTAATGAGCAGTTCTTC. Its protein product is CASSTGLAGNEQFF.

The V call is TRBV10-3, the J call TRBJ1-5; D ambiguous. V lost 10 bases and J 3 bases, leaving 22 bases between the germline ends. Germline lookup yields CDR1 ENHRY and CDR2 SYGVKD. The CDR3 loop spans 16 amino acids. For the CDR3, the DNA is TGTGCCACGGGAAGGTCCGGGATGAGCGACAATCAGCCCCAGCATTTT. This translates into CATGRSGMSDNQPQHF.

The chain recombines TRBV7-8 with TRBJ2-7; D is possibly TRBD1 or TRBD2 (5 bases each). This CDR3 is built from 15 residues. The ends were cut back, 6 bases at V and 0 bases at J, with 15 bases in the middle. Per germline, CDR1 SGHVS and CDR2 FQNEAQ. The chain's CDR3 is CASRRWQGPSYEQYF. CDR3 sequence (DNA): TGTGCCAGCAGGAGGTGGCAGGGACCCTCCTACGAGCAGTACTTC.

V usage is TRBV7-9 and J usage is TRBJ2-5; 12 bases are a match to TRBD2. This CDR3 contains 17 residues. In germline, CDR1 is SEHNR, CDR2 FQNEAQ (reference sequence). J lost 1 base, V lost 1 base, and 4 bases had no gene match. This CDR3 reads CASSLGTTSGGQETQYF. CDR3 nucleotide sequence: TGTGCCAGCAGCTTAGGTACGACTAGCGGGGGCCAAGAGACCCAGTACTTC.